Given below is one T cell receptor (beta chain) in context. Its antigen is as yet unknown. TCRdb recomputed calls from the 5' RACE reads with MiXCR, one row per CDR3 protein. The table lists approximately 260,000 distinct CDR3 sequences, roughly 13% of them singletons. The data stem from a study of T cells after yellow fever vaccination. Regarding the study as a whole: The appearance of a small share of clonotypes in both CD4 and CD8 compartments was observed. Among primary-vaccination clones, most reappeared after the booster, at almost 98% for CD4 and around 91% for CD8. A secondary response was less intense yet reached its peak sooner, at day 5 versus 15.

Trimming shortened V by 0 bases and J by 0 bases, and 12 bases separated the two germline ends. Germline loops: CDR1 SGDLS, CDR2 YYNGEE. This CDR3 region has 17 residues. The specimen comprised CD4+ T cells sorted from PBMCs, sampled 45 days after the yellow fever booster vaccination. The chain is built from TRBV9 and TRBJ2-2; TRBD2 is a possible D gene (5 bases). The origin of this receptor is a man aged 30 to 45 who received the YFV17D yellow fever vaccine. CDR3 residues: CASSVVEIGANTGELFF. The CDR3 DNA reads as TGTGCCAGCAGCGTAGTAGAGATCGGGGCGAACACCGGGGAGCTGTTTTTT. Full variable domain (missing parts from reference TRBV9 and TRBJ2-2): DSGVTQTPKHLITATGQRVTLRCSPRSGDLSVYWYQQSLDQGLQFLIQYYNGEERAKGNILERFSAQQFPDLHSELNLSSLELGDSALYFCASSVVEIGANTGELFFGEGSRLTVL.